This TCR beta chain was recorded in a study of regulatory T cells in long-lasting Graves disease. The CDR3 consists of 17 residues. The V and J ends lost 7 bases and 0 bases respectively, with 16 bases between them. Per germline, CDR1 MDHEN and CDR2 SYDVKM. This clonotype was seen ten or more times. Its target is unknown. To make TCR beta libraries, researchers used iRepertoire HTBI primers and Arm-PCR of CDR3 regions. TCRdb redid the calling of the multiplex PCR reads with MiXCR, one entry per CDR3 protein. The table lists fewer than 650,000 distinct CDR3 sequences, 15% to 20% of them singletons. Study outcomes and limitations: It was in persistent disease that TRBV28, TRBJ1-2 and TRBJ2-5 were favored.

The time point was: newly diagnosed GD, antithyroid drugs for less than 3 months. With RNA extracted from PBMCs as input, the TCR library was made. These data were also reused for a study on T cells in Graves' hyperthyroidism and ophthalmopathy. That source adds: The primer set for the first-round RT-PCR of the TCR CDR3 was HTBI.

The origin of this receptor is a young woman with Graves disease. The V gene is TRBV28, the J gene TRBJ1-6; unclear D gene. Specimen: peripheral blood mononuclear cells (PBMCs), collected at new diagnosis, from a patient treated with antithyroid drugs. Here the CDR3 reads CASTIGPKSSYNSPLHF. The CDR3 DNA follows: TGTGCCAGCACCATTGGGCCCAAGAGCTCCTATAATTCACCCCTCCACTTT. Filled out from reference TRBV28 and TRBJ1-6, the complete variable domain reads DVKVTQSSRYLVKRTGEKVFLECVQDMDHENMFWYRQDPGLGLRLIYFSYDVKMKEKGDIPEGYSVSREKKERFSLILESASTNQTSMYLCASTIGPKSSYNSPLHFGNGTRLTVT.